The 32 T cell receptor beta chains below were found in one sample sequenced in a study of beta chain features in type 1 diabetes. The whole isolated RNA underwent reverse transcription, so sequencing captured expressed TCRB transcripts. Repertoires were generated with immunoSEQ multiplex PCR, while TCRdb's copy carries only in-frame clones and drops some. Among about 260,000 clones, roughly a quarter were seen once, and the ten largest hold about 0.011%. These TCRs' antigens remain unknown. Overall study results and limits: Moderate yet significant TCRB CDR3 shortening was seen in Type 1 diabetes patients in all four CD4+ subsets.

Sample: naive CD4+ T cells from blood. These receptors were collected from a woman younger than 45 with type 1 diabetes.

The genes are TRBV7-3 and TRBJ2-7; 9 nucleotides match TRBD1. V was pared by 5 bases and J by 4 bases, with 6 bases of the junction left unmatched. The CDR3 contains 14 residues. Looked up from germline, CDR1 is SGHTA and CDR2 is FQGTGA. CDR3 bases: TGTGCCAGCAGCCTGGGACAGGGTATATACGAGCAGTACTTC. Its translation: CASSLGQGIYEQYF.

This clone showed up just a few times. The rearrangement links TRBV4-2 to TRBJ2-1, with D hard to call. Germline V CDR1 and CDR2: LGHNA, YNFKEQ. Trimming stripped 5 bases from V and 8 bases from J, with 7 bases between. There are 11 residues in the CDR3. CDR3 nucleotide sequence: TGTGCCAGCAGCGCCGGGTATGAGCAGTTCTTC. It is translated as CASSAGYEQFF.

This clone was seen a handful of times. The rearrangement joins TRBV18 to TRBJ1-1; D is undetermined. Germline V gene lookup returns CDR1 KGHSH and CDR2 LQKENI. Trimming took off 3 bases at V and 2 bases at J, with 10 bases between the two ends. This CDR3 comprises 14 residues. The CDR3 nucleotides are TGTGCCAGCTCACCTGCGTTGTTCAACACTGAAGCTTTCTTT. It codes for CASSPALFNTEAFF.

This clone came up a few times. This chain links TRBV29-1 with TRBJ2-7; no clear D gene. The CDR3 consists of 14 residues. V lost 8 bases and J lost 3, with 20 bases in between. Germline V CDR1 and CDR2: SQVTM, ANQGSEA. The CDR3 sequence is CSPTWWLGHYEQYF. The DNA of the CDR3 is TGCAGCCCTACATGGTGGCTGGGCCACTACGAGCAGTACTTC.

This chain connects TRBV30 to TRBJ1-2; D gene uncertain. The germline V gene encodes CDR1 GTSNPN and CDR2 SVGIG (reference sequence). The CDR3 totals 13 residues. The ends were cut back, 0 bases at V and 1 base at J, with 6 bases in the middle. CDR3 DNA sequence: TGTGCCTGGAGTGTACGGGATAACTATGGCTACACCTTC. This codes for CAWSVRDNYGYTF.

This clone turned up a few times. This rearrangement joins TRBV21-1 to TRBJ2-1; TRBD2 is the table's D call and was not checked against the DNA. TRBV21-1 is described as a pseudogene. The CDR3 totals 17 residues. The CDR3 sequence is CASSKEQRDCSYNEQFF. CDR3 DNA: TGTGCCAGCAGCAAAGAACAGCGGGACTGCTCCTACAATGAGCAGTTCTTC.

The chain carries TRBV29-1 and TRBJ2-5; D may be TRBD2 (6 bases). The end of the DNA fits TRBJ2-7 better, so the J call may be wrong. Germline V lookup: CDR1 SQVTM, CDR2 ANQGSEA. The CDR3 is 13 amino acids. The CDR3 bases are TGCAGCGTTGACCCGCAGGAGGGTGGCGAGCAGTACTTC. It encodes CSVDPQEGGEQYF.

V and J are TRBV11-2 and TRBJ2-3; D call uncertain. Germline CDR1 reads SGHAT; CDR2 reads FQNNGV. The CDR3 is 14 amino acids. V lost 5 bases and J 1 base, leaving 10 bases between the germline ends. CDR3 sequence reads: CASSLVGGTDTQYF. The CDR3 region has the DNA TGTGCCAGCAGCCTCGTAGGAGGCACAGATACGCAGTATTTT. Complete variable domain (other parts from reference TRBV11-2 and TRBJ2-3): EAGVAQSPRYKIIEKRQSVAFWCNPISGHATLYWYQQILGQGPKLLIQFQNNGVVDDSQLPKDRFSAERLKGVDSTLKIQPAKLEDSAVYLCASSLVGGTDTQYFGPGTRLTVL.

This sequence joins TRBV15 and TRBJ2-3; TRBD2 matches at 14 bases. Germline V gene data show CDR1 as LNHNV and CDR2 as YYDKDF (reference sequence). The CDR3 extends over 16 amino acids. V shed 6 bases, J shed 3 bases, and the junction held 5 bases outside the gene matches. DNA of the CDR3: TGTGCCACCAGAGTGGGGACTAGCGGGAGTACAGATACGCAGTATTTT. Amino acids: CATRVGTSGSTDTQYF. Together with reference TRBV15 and TRBJ2-3, the CDR3 gives the full variable domain: DAMVIQNPRYQVTQFGKPVTLSCSQTLNHNVMYWYQQKSSQAPKLLFHYYDKDFNNEADTPDNFQSRRPNTSFCFLDIRSPGLGDTAMYLCATRVGTSGSTDTQYFGPGTRLTVL.

The gene calls are TRBV27 and TRBJ2-3; no clear D. V lost 6 bases to trimming and J lost 0 bases, with 7 bases between them. Germline-derived CDR1 and CDR2 are MNHEY and SMNVEV (reference sequence). CDR3 length equals 13 residues. This CDR3 is CASRLTSTDTQYF. In DNA form, the CDR3 reads TGTGCCAGCAGACTAACTAGCACAGATACGCAGTATTTT.

The J gene is TRBJ2-5, the V gene TRBV30, with D maybe TRBD1 (5 bases). With 4 bases removed from V and 0 bases from J, the gap between germline ends came to 12 bases. The CDR3 extends over 14 amino acids. The V gene's germline CDR1 is GTSNPN and CDR2 SVGIG (reference sequence). CDR3 sequence reads: CAWTLTVYQETQYF. The CDR3 DNA is TGTGCCTGGACACTGACAGTGTACCAAGAGACCCAGTACTTC.

This rearrangement joins TRBV30 to TRBJ1-1, with a possible D match to TRBD1 (5 bases). The CDR3 sequence is 12 residues long. From germline, CDR1 is GTSNPN and CDR2 SVGIG (reference sequence). V lost 5 bases to trimming and J lost 4 bases, with 11 bases between them. CDR3 in DNA: TGTGCCTGGGGCCGGGGGGGCACTGAAGCTTTCTTT. It is translated as CAWGRGGTEAFF.

V gene TRBV5-1 combines with J gene TRBJ2-7; 9 bases are shared with TRBD1. The CDR3 covers 14 residues. Trimming at V came to 4 bases and at J to 4 bases, leaving 6 bases not matched to a gene. CDR1 is SGHRS and CDR2 is YFSETQ in the germline V gene. The CDR3 bases are TGCGCCAGCAGCCGGGACAGGGAAGGTTACGAGCAGTACTTC. Translated: CASSRDREGYEQYF.

The genes are TRBV10-3 and TRBJ2-7, with D maybe TRBD1 (5 bases). Germline lookup yields CDR1 ENHRY and CDR2 SYGVKD. Trimming pared 6 bases from V and 6 bases from J, leaving 15 bases between. The CDR3 loop spans 13 amino acids. CDR3 sequence: CAIRDDSWGEQYF. As DNA, the CDR3 is TGTGCCATCAGGGACGACAGTTGGGGCGAGCAGTACTTC.

This clone appeared a few times. This CDR3 reads CASSNRGESYNEQFF. The CDR3 region has the DNA TGCGCCAGCAGTAACAGGGGGGAATCCTACAATGAGCAGTTCTTC. J is TRBJ2-1 and V is TRBV5-1, with 8 bases matching TRBD1. The CDR3 extends over 15 amino acids. From germline, CDR1 is SGHRS and CDR2 YFSETQ. Trimming removed 5 bases from V and 1 base from J; junction bases left unmatched: 5.

The chain links TRBV9 to TRBJ2-5; tentatively, D is TRBD2 (6 bases). V was clipped by 3 bases and J by 5 bases, with 20 bases between them. The CDR3 extends over 16 amino acids. Looked up from germline, CDR1 is SGDLS and CDR2 is YYNGEE. Here the CDR3 reads CASSDALTSGKETQYF. The CDR3 DNA is TGTGCCAGCAGCGATGCCCTGACTAGTGGGAAGGAGACCCAGTACTTC. The complete variable domain, with remaining parts taken from reference TRBV9 and TRBJ2-5, reads DSGVTQTPKHLITATGQRVTLRCSPRSGDLSVYWYQQSLDQGLQFLIQYYNGEERAKGNILERFSAQQFPDLHSELNLSSLELGDSALYFCASSDALTSGKETQYFGPGTRLLVL.

The chain combines TRBV25-1 with TRBJ1-1; unclear D gene. CDR1 and CDR2 from the germline V gene are MGHDK and SYGVNS. V lost 8 bases, J lost 5 bases, and 9 bases lay in between. There are 11 residues in the CDR3. This CDR3 reads CASSGGTEAFF. CDR3 coding DNA: TGTGCCAGCTCTGGAGGGACTGAAGCTTTCTTT.

The gene calls are TRBV30 and TRBJ2-1, with 9 bases identical to TRBD2. Germline V gene lookup returns CDR1 GTSNPN and CDR2 SVGIG (reference sequence). Trimming at V came to 5 bases and at J to 7 bases, leaving 6 bases not matched to a gene. CDR3 length equals 13 residues. The CDR3 DNA reads as TGTGCCTGGGGAGGACTAGCGCGGAATGAGCAGTTCTTC. Its protein is CAWGGLARNEQFF.

This clone came up a few times. The rearrangement links TRBV5-5 to TRBJ2-6; 9 nucleotides line up with TRBD1. Losses at the gene ends were 0 bases for V and 4 bases for J; bases not matched to a gene: 2. This CDR3 contains 16 residues. Germline assignment: CDR1 SGHKS and CDR2 YYEKEE (reference sequence). CDR3 protein: CASSLGTGVGANVLTF. The CDR3 nucleotides are TGTGCCAGCAGCTTGGGGACAGGGGTCGGGGCCAACGTCCTGACTTTC.

This rearrangement joins TRBV10-3 to TRBJ2-1, with TRBD1 identical over 9 bases. J gave up 5 bases and V 8 bases, and 4 bases lay outside the gene matches. CDR3 length: 13 amino acids. Germline CDR1 and CDR2: ENHRY and SYGVKD. DNA for the CDR3: TGTGCCATCCAGGACAGGGGACACAATGAGCAGTTCTTC. It codes for CAIQDRGHNEQFF.

This clone has a handful of counts. The chain carries TRBV10-3 and TRBJ2-1; 12 nucleotides match TRBD2. The CDR3 has 15 amino acids. V shed 11 bases and J 9 bases; nucleotides not matched to a gene: 14. Germline CDR1 reads ENHRY; CDR2 reads SYGVKD. The CDR3 bases are TGTGCCGCCCACCCCCTAGCGGGAGGGCAGAGTGAGCAGTTCTTC. It yields the protein CAAHPLAGGQSEQFF.

The CDR3 loop is CASPEEIAGEPFPYEQYF. DNA of the CDR3: TGTGCCAGCCCAGAAGAAATAGCGGGGGAGCCTTTCCCCTACGAGCAGTACTTC. The chain has TRBV18 and TRBJ2-7, with 9 bases identical to TRBD2. The CDR3 totals 18 residues. Per the germline V gene, CDR1 is KGHSH and CDR2 is LQKENI. Germline trimming cut 8 bases from V and 2 bases from J; bases unmatched to any gene: 19.

In this sample, this clone turned up a few times. The rearrangement links TRBV23-1 to TRBJ2-1, with 8 bases identical to TRBD2. TRBV23-1 is recorded as an ORF, its role being uncertain. After removal of 3 bases from V and 4 bases from J, the junction contained 14 bases not matched to a gene. The CDR3 runs 18 residues. DNA of the CDR3: TGCGCCAGCAGTCATCTGCCCGCGGGGGGAGGGACGTACAATGAGCAGTTCTTC. This codes for CASSHLPAGGGTYNEQFF.

This clone was picked up a small number of times. The chain joins TRBV5-1 to TRBJ1-2; no clear D gene. The CDR3 is 14 amino acids. The V end was cut by 0 bases, the J end by 0 bases, with 6 bases between. CDR1 is SGHRS, CDR2 YFSETQ, per germline. The CDR3 region is CASSLDSPNYGYTF. DNA for the CDR3: TGCGCCAGCAGCTTGGACAGCCCTAACTATGGCTACACCTTC.

A few counts support this clone. This sequence joins TRBV29-1 and TRBJ1-1; 8 nucleotides align to TRBD1. This CDR3 has 12 amino acids. The trim removed 7 bases at V and 7 bases at J, leaving 8 bases unmatched. The V gene's germline CDR1 is SQVTM and CDR2 ANQGSEA. The CDR3 protein is CSGVRGLGEAFF. The DNA for the CDR3 is TGCAGCGGCGTCAGGGGGCTGGGTGAAGCTTTCTTT.

The chain carries TRBV14 and TRBJ2-3; D not certain. V was cut by 0 bases and J by 7 bases, with 5 bases left in between. Germline V gene data show CDR1 as SGHDN and CDR2 as FVKESK. The CDR3 is made up of 12 amino acids. CDR3 region: CASSQDYHTQYF. The CDR3 bases are TGTGCCAGCAGCCAAGACTATCATACGCAGTATTTT.

This sequence joins TRBV15 and TRBJ2-7; 7 bases are a match to TRBD2. The CDR3 runs to 14 residues. Germline loops: CDR1 LNHNV, CDR2 YYDKDF (reference sequence). Germline trimming cut 6 bases from V and 3 bases from J; bases unmatched to any gene: 8. CDR3 bases: TGTGCCACCAGAGGAATAGGGACTATCTACGAGCAGTACTTC. Its translation: CATRGIGTIYEQYF.

This clone was seen more than once but under ten times. The chain links TRBV4-1 to TRBJ2-1; D is possibly TRBD2 (5 bases). This CDR3 comprises 18 residues. The germline V and J ends were trimmed by 1 base and 4 bases, with 20 bases remaining between them. Germline CDR1 reads MGHRA; CDR2 reads YSYEKL. The CDR3: CASSQGRVARPIYNEQFF. CDR3 coding DNA: TGCGCCAGCAGCCAAGGAAGGGTAGCGCGACCTATTTACAATGAGCAGTTCTTC.

The CDR3 nucleotides are TGTGCCAGCAGTGAAAGGAGTAACTATGGCTACACCTTC. Translating it yields CASSERSNYGYTF. The chain combines TRBV2 with TRBJ1-2; D uncertain. From germline, CDR1 is SNHLY and CDR2 FYNNEI. With 2 bases removed from V and 1 base from J, the gap between germline ends came to 5 bases. The CDR3 runs 13 residues.

This clone was seen a few times. The rearrangement uses TRBV27 and TRBJ2-1, with TRBD2 matching over 7 bases. J gave up 3 bases and V 8 bases, and 10 bases lay outside the gene matches. The CDR3 spans 15 residues. Germline lookup yields CDR1 MNHEY and CDR2 SMNVEV (reference sequence). The CDR3 sequence: CASGQPGLFYNEQFF. For the CDR3, the DNA is TGTGCCAGCGGACAACCGGGACTATTCTACAATGAGCAGTTCTTC.

In this sample, this clone turned up a few times. The chain recombines TRBV11-2 with TRBJ2-3, with a weak D call TRBD2 (6 bases). The CDR3 extends over 15 amino acids. Trimming shortened V by 1 base and J by 2 bases, and 10 bases separated the two germline ends. Per the germline V gene, CDR1 is SGHAT and CDR2 is FQNNGV. The chain's CDR3 is CASSLVLGLTDTQYF. Written as DNA, the CDR3 is TGTGCCAGCAGCTTAGTTCTGGGACTCACAGATACGCAGTATTTT.

CDR3 sequence reads: CASRQARGYTF. For the CDR3, the DNA is TGTGCCAGCAGACAGGCTAGAGGCTACACCTTC. The chain recombines TRBV6-5 with TRBJ1-2; tentatively, D is TRBD1 (5 bases). Germline lookup yields CDR1 MNHEY and CDR2 SVGAGI. The CDR3 spans 11 residues. V shed 6 bases and J shed 8 bases, with 10 bases lying between them.